This T cell receptor beta chain is drawn from a study of T cells after yellow fever vaccination. Study-wide points: The booster response re-showed most primary clones: around 97% CD4, approximately 90% CD8.

A 5'RACE template-switching step, the method used to make TCR cDNA, added a universal primer site and UMIs. TCRdb analysed the 5' RACE reads with MiXCR anew, one entry per CDR3 protein. The profile shows 150,000 or so distinct CDR3 sequences, approximately 6.7% of them singletons. This clonotype was picked up many times. Its antigen remains unidentified. The length of the CDR3 is 20 residues. Trimming cost V 1 base and J 0 bases, with 22 bases left between them. Germline V gives CDR1 DFQATT, CDR2 SNEGSKA (reference sequence). This chain uses TRBV20-1 with TRBJ2-6; tentatively, D is TRBD1 (6 bases). The source material was CD4+ T cells sorted from PBMCs, sampled 4 to 6 days after the first yellow fever vaccination. This receptor was taken from a man between 18 and 35 years old who received the YFV17D yellow fever vaccine. The CDR3 protein is CSARAGRKYRADSGANVLTF. The CDR3 region has the DNA TGCAGTGCTAGAGCGGGACGGAAGTACAGGGCCGACTCTGGGGCCAACGTCCTGACTTTC.